A selection of T cell receptor beta chains follows, all from one sample in a study of T-cell reconstitution after alpha-beta-depleted transplantation in children. TCRdb re-called the PCR reads through MiXCR, storing one row per CDR3 protein. The sample records under 300,000 distinct CDR3 sequences, around 10% being singletons. The source material was peripheral blood, sampled 180 days after TCRalphabeta/CD19-depleted stem cell transplant. All receptors come from a male patient between 2 and 15 years old who had a stem cell transplant for chronic granulomatous disease, so the T cells may come from the graft donor. Each CDR3 is given with its conserved first and last residue. The order of the fields is V gene, J gene, clone size, CDR3 protein. Rows give clone size only sometimes, using once, few, many, or a class for an expanded clone.

v_call: TRBV28; j_call: TRBJ2-7; clone_size: -; cdr3_aa: CASSPITGVGYEQYF
v_call: TRBV20-1; j_call: TRBJ1-3; clone_size: many; cdr3_aa: CSAASSGNTIYF
v_call: TRBV4-3; j_call: TRBJ2-2; clone_size: many; cdr3_aa: CASSQVFGGPNTGELFF
v_call: TRBV29-1; j_call: TRBJ2-1; clone_size: many; cdr3_aa: CSVLTGGSYNEQFF
v_call: TRBV7-8; j_call: TRBJ2-7; clone_size: many; cdr3_aa: CASSLFQGPSNEQYF
v_call: TRBV7-2; j_call: TRBJ2-1; clone_size: -; cdr3_aa: CASRSGTSAYNEQFF
v_call: TRBV7-6; j_call: TRBJ2-3; clone_size: many; cdr3_aa: CASSLIAARLADTQYF
v_call: TRBV9; j_call: TRBJ2-2; clone_size: many; cdr3_aa: CASSVVSGANTGELFF
v_call: TRBV7-6; j_call: TRBJ2-7; clone_size: many; cdr3_aa: CASSYPGRAYEQYF
v_call: TRBV4-2; j_call: TRBJ1-5; clone_size: many; cdr3_aa: CASSQGINQPQHF
v_call: TRBV18; j_call: TRBJ1-5; clone_size: few; cdr3_aa: CASSPRDKTNSNQPQHF
v_call: TRBV12-3/TRBV12-4; j_call: TRBJ1-2; clone_size: -; cdr3_aa: CASSLSPGFTNYGYTF
v_call: TRBV29-1; j_call: TRBJ2-1; clone_size: many; cdr3_aa: CSVNGQVSYNEQFF
v_call: TRBV20-1; j_call: TRBJ2-1; clone_size: many; cdr3_aa: CSPGTSGYNEQFF
v_call: TRBV5-4; j_call: TRBJ1-1; clone_size: -; cdr3_aa: CASSLTQGMNTEAFF
v_call: TRBV20-1; j_call: TRBJ2-7; clone_size: many; cdr3_aa: CSAREPPLGDEQYF
v_call: TRBV18; j_call: TRBJ2-7; clone_size: many; cdr3_aa: CASSPLAYEQYF
v_call: TRBV6-1; j_call: TRBJ2-2; clone_size: many; cdr3_aa: CASSEGLDTGELFF
v_call: TRBV12-3/TRBV12-4; j_call: TRBJ2-5; clone_size: many; cdr3_aa: CASSLGQGVTKTQYF
v_call: TRBV2; j_call: TRBJ2-3; clone_size: few; cdr3_aa: CASSEFRRGLITDTQYF
v_call: TRBV12-3/TRBV12-4; j_call: TRBJ2-1; clone_size: -; cdr3_aa: CASSFRTSGVNEQFF
v_call: TRBV29-1; j_call: TRBJ2-7; clone_size: many; cdr3_aa: CSVDRDGTYEQYF
v_call: TRBV27; j_call: TRBJ2-2; clone_size: many; cdr3_aa: CASSFGWLMGPGNTGELFF
v_call: TRBV5-5; j_call: TRBJ2-1; clone_size: many; cdr3_aa: CASSRLDEQFF
v_call: TRBV9; j_call: TRBJ2-5; clone_size: many; cdr3_aa: CASSVGASGEETQYF
v_call: TRBV28; j_call: TRBJ2-1; clone_size: many; cdr3_aa: CASKAGINEQFF
v_call: TRBV20-1; j_call: TRBJ2-7; clone_size: many; cdr3_aa: CSARMDRAFEQYF
v_call: TRBV18; j_call: TRBJ2-7; clone_size: few; cdr3_aa: CASSPLTGYEQYF
v_call: TRBV4-3; j_call: TRBJ1-5; clone_size: few; cdr3_aa: CASSQGVKQPQHF
v_call: TRBV18; j_call: TRBJ2-6; clone_size: -; cdr3_aa: CSSSQGWAGANVLTF
v_call: TRBV20-1; j_call: TRBJ2-1; clone_size: many; cdr3_aa: CSAPVGGGPFNEQFF
v_call: TRBV7-2; j_call: TRBJ2-5; clone_size: many; cdr3_aa: CASSTGQEHQETQYF
v_call: TRBV5-1; j_call: TRBJ2-1; clone_size: many; cdr3_aa: CASSLKRLQDNEQFF